This T cell receptor (beta chain) appears in the sequencing data of a study of T-cell reconstitution after alpha-beta-depleted transplantation in children. Between the trimmed V and J ends, which lost 8 bases and 7 bases, there was a span of 17 bases. This CDR3 spans 12 amino acids. Per the germline V gene, CDR1 is DFQATT and CDR2 is SNEGSKA (reference sequence). Library preparation (for TCRbeta) was performed with unique molecular identifiers. TCRdb reprocessed the PCR reads with MiXCR, giving one entry per CDR3 protein. This sample yields approximately 640,000 distinct CDR3 sequences, of which 16% are seen a single time; approximately 1.1% belongs to the top ten. This clonotype was observed at least ten times.

The TCR sequence derives from a human donor who donated a stem cell graft to a child with acute myeloid leukemia. The source material was PBMCs from the stem cell graft donor, sampled from the stem cell graft. This chain connects TRBV20-1 to TRBJ1-2; D gene unclear. CDR3 in DNA: TGCAGTTGGGCCGACTACGGAGGTGGCTACACCTTC. Translation: CSWADYGGGYTF.